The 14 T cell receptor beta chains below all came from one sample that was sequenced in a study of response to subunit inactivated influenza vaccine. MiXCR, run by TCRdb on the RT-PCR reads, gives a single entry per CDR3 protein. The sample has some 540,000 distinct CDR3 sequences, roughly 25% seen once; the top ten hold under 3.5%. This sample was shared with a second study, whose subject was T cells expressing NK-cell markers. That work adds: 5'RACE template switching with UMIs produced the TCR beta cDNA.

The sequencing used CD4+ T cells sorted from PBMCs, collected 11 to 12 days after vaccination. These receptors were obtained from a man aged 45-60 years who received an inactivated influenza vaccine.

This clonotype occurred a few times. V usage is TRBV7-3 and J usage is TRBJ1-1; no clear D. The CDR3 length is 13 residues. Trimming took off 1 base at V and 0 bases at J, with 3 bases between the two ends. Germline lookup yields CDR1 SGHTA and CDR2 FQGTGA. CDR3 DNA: TGTGCCAGCAGCTTAATGATGAACACTGAAGCTTTCTTT. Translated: CASSLMMNTEAFF. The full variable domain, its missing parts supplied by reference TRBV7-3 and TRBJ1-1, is GAGVSQTPSNKVTEKGKYVELRCDPISGHTALYWYRQSLGQGPEFLIYFQGTGAADDSGLPNDRFFAVRPEGSVSTLKIQRTERGDSAVYLCASSLMMNTEAFFGQGTRLTVV.

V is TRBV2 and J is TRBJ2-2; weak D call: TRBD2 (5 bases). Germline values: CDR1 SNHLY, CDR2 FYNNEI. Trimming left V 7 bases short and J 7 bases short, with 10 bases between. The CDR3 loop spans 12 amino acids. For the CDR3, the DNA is TGTGCCAGCAATAGTGCGGGCGGGGAGCTGTTTTTT. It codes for CASNSAGGELFF.

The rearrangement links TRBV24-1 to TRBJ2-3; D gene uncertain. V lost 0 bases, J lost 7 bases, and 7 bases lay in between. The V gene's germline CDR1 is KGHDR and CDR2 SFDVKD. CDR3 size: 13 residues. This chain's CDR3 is CATSDLRSNTQYF. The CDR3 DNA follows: TGTGCCACCAGTGATTTGCGGAGTAATACGCAGTATTTT.

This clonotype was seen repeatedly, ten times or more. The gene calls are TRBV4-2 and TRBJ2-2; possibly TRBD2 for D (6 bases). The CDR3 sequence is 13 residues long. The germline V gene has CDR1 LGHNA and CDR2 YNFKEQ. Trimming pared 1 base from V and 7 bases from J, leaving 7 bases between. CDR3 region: CASSQARDGELFF. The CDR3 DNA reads TGTGCCAGCAGCCAAGCGCGGGACGGGGAGCTGTTTTTT.

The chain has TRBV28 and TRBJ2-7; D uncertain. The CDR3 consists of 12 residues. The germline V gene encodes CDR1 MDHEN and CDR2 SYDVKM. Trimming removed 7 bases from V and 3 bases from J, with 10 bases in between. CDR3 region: CASTGQIYEQYF. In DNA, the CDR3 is TGTGCCAGCACAGGCCAAATCTACGAGCAGTACTTC.

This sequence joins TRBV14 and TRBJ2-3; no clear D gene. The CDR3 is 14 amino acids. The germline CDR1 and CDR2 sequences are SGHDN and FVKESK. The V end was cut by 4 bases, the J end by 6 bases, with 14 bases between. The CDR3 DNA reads TGTGCCAGCAGCCCCCTTCTGGGAATTGATACGCAGTATTTT. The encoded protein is CASSPLLGIDTQYF.

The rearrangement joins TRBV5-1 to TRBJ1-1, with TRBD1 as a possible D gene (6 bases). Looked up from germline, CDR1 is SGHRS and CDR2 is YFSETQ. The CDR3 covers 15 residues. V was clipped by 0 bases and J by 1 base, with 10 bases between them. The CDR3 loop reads CASSLAGGSNTEAFF. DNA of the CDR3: TGCGCCAGCAGCTTGGCGGGGGGCTCGAACACTGAAGCTTTCTTT.

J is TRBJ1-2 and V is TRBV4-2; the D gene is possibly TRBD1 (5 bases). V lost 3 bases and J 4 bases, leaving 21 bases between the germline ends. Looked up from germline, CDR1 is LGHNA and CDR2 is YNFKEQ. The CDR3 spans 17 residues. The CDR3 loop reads CASSHLKAGTRFYGYTF. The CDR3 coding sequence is TGTGCCAGCAGCCACTTAAAAGCCGGGACCAGGTTCTATGGCTACACCTTC.

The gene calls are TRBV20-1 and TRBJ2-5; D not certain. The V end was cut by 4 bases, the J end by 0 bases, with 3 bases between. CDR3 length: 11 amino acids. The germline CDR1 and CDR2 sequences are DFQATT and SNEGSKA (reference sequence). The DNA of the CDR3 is TGCAGTGCTATTCACCAAGAGACCCAGTACTTC. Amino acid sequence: CSAIHQETQYF.

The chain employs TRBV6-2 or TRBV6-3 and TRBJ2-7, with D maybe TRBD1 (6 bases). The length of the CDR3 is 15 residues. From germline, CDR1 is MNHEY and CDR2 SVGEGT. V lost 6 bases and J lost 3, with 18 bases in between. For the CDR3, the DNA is TGTGCCAGCAGCCGAACAGGGTTGGGAAACTACGAGCAGTACTTC. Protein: CASSRTGLGNYEQYF.

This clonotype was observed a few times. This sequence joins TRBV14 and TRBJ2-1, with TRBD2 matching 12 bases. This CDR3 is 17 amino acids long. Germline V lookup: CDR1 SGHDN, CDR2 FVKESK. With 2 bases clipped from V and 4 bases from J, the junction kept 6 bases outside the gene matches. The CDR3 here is CASSQSGLAGQYNEQFF. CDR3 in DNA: TGTGCCAGCAGCCAAAGCGGACTAGCGGGGCAGTACAATGAGCAGTTCTTC. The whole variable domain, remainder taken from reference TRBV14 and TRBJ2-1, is EAGVTQFPSHSVIEKGQTVTLRCDPISGHDNLYWYRRVMGKEIKFLLHFVKESKQDESGMPNNRFLAERTGGTYSTLKVQPAELEDSGVYFCASSQSGLAGQYNEQFFGPGTRLTVL.

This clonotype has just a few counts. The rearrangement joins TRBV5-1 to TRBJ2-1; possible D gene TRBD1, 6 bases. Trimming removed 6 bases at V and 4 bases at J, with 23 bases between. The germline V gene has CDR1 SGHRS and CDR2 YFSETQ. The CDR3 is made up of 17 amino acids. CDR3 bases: TGCGCCAGCACGAATAAGGGAGACAGGCTAGTTTACAATGAGCAGTTCTTC. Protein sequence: CASTNKGDRLVYNEQFF.

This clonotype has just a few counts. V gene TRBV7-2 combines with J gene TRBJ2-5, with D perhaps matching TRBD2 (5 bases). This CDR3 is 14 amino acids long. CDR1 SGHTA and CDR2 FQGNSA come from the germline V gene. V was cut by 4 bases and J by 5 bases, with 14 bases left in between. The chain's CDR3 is CASSSRLTSETQYF. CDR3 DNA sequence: TGTGCCAGCAGCTCTCGACTAACCTCGGAGACCCAGTACTTC.

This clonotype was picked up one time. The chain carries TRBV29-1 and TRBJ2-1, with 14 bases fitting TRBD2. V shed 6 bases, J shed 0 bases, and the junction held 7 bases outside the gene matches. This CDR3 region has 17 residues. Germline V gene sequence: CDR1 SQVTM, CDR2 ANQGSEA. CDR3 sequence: CSVRLAGGISSYNEQFF. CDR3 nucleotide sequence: TGCAGCGTGCGACTAGCGGGAGGGATAAGCTCCTACAATGAGCAGTTCTTC.